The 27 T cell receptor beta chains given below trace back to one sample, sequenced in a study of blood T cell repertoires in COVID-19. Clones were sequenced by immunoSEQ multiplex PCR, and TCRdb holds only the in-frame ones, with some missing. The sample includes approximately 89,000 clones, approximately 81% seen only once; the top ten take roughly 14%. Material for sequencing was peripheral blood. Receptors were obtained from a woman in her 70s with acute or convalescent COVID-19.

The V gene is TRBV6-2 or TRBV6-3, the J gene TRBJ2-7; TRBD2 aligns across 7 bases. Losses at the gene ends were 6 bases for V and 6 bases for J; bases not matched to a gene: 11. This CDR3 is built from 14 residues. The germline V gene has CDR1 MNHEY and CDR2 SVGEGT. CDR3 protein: CASSHLMRGSEQYV. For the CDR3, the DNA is TGTGCCAGCAGCCACCTCATGCGGGGGAGCGAGCAGTACGTC.

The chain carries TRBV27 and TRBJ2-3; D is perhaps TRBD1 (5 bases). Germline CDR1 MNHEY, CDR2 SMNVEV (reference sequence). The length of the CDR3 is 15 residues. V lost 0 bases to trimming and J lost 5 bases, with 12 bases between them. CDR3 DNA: TGTGCCAGCAGTTTATCTTTTCTCGGACAAGATACGCAGTATTTT. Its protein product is CASSLSFLGQDTQYF.

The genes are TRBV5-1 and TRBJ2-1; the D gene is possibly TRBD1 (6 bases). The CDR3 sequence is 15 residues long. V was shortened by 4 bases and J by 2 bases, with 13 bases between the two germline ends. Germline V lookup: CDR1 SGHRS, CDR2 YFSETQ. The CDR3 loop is CASSRATGTYNEQFF. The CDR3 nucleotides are TGCGCCAGCAGCAGAGCGACAGGAACCTACAATGAGCAGTTCTTC.

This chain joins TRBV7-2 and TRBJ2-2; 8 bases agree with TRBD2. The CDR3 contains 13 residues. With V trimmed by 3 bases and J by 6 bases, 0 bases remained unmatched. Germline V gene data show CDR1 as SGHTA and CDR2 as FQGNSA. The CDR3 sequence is CASSLGLAGELFF. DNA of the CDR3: TGTGCCAGCAGCTTGGGACTAGCCGGGGAGCTGTTTTTT.

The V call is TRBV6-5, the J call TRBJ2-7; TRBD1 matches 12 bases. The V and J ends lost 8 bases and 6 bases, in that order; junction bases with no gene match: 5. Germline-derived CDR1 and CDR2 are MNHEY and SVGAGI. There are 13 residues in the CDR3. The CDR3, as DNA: TGTGCCAGCGGCGGGGACAGGGGGCTCGAGCAGTACGTC. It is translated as CASGGDRGLEQYV.

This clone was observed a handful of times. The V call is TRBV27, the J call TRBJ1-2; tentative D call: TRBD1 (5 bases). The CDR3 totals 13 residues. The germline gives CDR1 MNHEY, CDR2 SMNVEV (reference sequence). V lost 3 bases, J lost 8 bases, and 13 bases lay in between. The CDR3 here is CASSLSGIGGYTF. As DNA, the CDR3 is TGTGCCAGCAGTTTGTCAGGGATCGGCGGCTACACCTTC.

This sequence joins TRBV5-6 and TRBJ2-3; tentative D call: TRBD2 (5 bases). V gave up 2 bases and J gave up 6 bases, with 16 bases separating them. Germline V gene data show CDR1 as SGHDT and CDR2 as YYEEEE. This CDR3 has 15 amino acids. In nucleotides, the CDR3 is TGTGCCAGCAGCTTTAAGGTACATAGCGAGGATACGCAGTATTTT. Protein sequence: CASSFKVHSEDTQYF.

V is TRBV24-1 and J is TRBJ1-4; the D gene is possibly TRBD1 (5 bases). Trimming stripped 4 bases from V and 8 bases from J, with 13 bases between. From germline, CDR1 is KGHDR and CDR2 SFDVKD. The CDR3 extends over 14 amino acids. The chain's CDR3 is CATSDGQAREKLFF. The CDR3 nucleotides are TGTGCCACCAGTGACGGACAAGCCAGGGAAAAACTGTTTTTT.

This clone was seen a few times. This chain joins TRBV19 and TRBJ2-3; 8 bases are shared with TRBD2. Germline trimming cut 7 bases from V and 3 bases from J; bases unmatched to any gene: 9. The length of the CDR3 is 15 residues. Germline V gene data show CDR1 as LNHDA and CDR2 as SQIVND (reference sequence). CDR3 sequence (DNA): TGTGCCAGTAAAGCGGGACTAGGGGAAACAGATACGCAGTATTTT. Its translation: CASKAGLGETDTQYF.

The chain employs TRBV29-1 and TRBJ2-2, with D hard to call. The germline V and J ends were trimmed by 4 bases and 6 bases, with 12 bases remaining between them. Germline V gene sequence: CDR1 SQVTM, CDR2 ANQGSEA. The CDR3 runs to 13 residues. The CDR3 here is CSVALGEAGELFF. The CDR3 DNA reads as TGCAGCGTTGCGCTCGGAGAGGCCGGGGAGCTGTTTTTT.

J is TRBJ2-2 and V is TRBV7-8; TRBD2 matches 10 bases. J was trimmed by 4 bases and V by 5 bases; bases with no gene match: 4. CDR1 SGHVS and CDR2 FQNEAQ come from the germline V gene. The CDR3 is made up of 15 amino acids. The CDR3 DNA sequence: TGTGCCAGCAGCCACACTAGCGGGGTCACCGGGGAGCTGTTTTTT. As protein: CASSHTSGVTGELFF.

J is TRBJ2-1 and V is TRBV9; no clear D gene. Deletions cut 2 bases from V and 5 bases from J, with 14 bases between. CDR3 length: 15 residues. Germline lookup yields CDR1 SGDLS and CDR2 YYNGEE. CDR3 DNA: TGTGCCAGCAGCGTTCGTACAAGCGCGGACAATGAGCAGTTCTTC. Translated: CASSVRTSADNEQFF. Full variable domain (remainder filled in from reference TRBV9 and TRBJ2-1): DSGVTQTPKHLITATGQRVTLRCSPRSGDLSVYWYQQSLDQGLQFLIQYYNGEERAKGNILERFSAQQFPDLHSELNLSSLELGDSALYFCASSVRTSADNEQFFGPGTRLTVL.

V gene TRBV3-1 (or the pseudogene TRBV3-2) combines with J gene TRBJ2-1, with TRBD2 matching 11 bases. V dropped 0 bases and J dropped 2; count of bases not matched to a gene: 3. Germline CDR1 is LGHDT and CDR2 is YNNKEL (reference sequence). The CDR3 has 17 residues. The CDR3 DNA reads TGTGCCAGCAGCCAAGAGTTAGCGGGGGGGGCCTACAATGAGCAGTTCTTC. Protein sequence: CASSQELAGGAYNEQFF.

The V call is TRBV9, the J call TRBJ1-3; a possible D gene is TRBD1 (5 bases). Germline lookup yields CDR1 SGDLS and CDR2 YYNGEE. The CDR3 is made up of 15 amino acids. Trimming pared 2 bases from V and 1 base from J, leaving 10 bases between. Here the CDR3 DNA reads TGTGCCAGCAGCGTGGGGGGGAATTCTGGAAACACCATATATTTT. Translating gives CASSVGGNSGNTIYF.

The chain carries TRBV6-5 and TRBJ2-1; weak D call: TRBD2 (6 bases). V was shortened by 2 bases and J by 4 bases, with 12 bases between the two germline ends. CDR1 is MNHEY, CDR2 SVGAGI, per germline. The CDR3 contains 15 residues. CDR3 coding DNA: TGTGCCAGCAGTTACCCCCAGGAGGGGTACAATGAGCAGTTCTTC. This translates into CASSYPQEGYNEQFF.

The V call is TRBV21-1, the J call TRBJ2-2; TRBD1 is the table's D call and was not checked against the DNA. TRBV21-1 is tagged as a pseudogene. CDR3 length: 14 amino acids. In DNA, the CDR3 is TGTGCCAGCAGCCAGGGGGCGCGTCCCGGGGAGCTGTTTTTT. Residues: CASSQGARPGELFF.

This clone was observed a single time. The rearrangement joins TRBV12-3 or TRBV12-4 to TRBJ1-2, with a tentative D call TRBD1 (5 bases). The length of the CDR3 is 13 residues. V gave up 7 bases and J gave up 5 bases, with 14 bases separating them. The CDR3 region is CASTLDRKYGYTF. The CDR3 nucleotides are TGTGCCAGCACCCTCGACAGAAAGTATGGCTACACCTTC.

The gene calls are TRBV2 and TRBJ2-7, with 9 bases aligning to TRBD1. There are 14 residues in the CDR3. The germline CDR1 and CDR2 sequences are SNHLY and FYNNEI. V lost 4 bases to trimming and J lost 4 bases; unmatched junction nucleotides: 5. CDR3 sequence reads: CASSVSGTGYEQYV. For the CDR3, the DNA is TGTGCCAGCAGTGTGTCTGGGACAGGGTACGAGCAGTACGTC.

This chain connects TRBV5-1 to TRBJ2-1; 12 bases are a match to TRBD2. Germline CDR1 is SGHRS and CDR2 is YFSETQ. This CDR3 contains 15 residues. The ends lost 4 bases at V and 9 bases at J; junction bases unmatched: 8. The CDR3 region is CASSIGLAGRAEQFF. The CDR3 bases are TGCGCCAGCAGCATCGGACTAGCGGGAAGAGCTGAGCAGTTCTTC.

The DNA for the CDR3 is TGTGCCAGCAGCCCTAATGTGCCCCCCTACGAGCAGTACGTC. Its translation: CASSPNVPPYEQYV. V gene TRBV5-6 combines with J gene TRBJ2-7; D is unresolved. This CDR3 contains 14 residues. The germline V gene has CDR1 SGHDT and CDR2 YYEEEE. Trimming removed 4 bases from V and 2 bases from J, with 13 bases in between.

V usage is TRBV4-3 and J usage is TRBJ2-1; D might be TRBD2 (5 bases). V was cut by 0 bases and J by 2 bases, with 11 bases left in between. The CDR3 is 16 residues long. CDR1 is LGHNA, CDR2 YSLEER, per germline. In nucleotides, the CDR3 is TGCGCCAGCAGCCAAGATTGGGCCGGGACCTACAATGAGCAGTTCTTC. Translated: CASSQDWAGTYNEQFF.

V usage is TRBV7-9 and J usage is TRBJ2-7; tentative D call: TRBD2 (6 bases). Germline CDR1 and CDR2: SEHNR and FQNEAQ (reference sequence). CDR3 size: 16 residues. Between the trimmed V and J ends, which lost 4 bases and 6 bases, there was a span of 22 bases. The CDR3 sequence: CASSSPQEGPGGEQYV. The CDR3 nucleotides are TGTGCCAGCAGCTCTCCTCAGGAGGGCCCGGGTGGCGAGCAGTACGTC.

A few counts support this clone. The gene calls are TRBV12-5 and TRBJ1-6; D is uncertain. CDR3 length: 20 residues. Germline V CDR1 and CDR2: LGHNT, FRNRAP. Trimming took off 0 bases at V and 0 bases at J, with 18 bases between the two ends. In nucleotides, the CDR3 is TGTGCTAGTGGTTTGGTAAGTAAAAGTCCAGACACCTCCTATAATTCACCCCTCCACTTT. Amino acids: CASGLVSKSPDTSYNSPLHF.

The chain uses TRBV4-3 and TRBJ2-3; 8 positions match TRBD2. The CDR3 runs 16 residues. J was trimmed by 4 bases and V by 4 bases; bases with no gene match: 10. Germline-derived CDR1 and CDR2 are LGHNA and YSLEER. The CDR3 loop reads CASSPLEAGVADTQYF. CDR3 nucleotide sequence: TGCGCCAGCAGCCCGCTGGAAGCGGGAGTAGCAGATACGCAGTATTTT.

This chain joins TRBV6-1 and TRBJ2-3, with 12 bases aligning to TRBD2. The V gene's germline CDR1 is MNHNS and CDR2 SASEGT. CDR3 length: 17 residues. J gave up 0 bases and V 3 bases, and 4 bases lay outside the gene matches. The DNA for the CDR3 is TGTGCCAGCAGTGAGGGACTAGCGGGCTCTAGCACAGATACGCAGTATTTT. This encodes CASSEGLAGSSTDTQYF.

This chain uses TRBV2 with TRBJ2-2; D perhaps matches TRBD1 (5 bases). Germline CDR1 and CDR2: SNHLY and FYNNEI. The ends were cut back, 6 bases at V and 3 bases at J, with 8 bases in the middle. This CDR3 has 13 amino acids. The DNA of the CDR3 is TGTGCCAGCAGATTGACAGACACCGGGGAGCTGTTTTTT. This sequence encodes CASRLTDTGELFF.

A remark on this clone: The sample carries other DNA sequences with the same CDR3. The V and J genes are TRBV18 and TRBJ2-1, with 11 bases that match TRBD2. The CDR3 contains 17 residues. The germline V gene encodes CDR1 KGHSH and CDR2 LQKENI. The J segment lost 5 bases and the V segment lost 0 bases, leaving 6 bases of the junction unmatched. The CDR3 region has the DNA TGTGCCAGCTCACCACCGGGGACTAGCGGTGGAGACAATGAGCAGTTCTTC. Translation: CASSPPGTSGGDNEQFF.